Listed here is a single TCR beta chain. Antigen: not known. The V end was cut by 1 base, the J end by 3 bases, with 6 bases between. The CDR3 covers 13 residues. Germline CDR1 SGHTA, CDR2 FQGNSA. With constant-segment primers, 5'RACE yielded cDNA libraries of TCR alpha and TCR beta that carried sample barcodes and UMIs. TCRdb re-called the 5' RACE reads with MiXCR, one entry per CDR3 protein. Among 50,000 or so distinct CDR3 sequences listed, 9.3% were seen once. The data stem from a study of T-cell memory formation after mild COVID-19. Notes on the study in general: Cross-reactive memory appears to have joined, as suggested by some responding clones showing up in pre-infection memory. Balance between CD4 and CD8 was seen in clones contracting day 15 to 85, and a CD4+ lean was seen in later expanders. The study found contracting CD4+ clones mainly in CM and EM and contracting CD8+ clones in EMRA.

This chain joins TRBV7-2 and TRBJ2-5; D is possibly TRBD1 (5 bases). Sequences were obtained from PBMCs or a T cell subset sorted from them (not recorded which). The receptor comes from an adult woman who had mild COVID-19 (a few samples of this study predate the infection). Cell type and time point are not known. Here the CDR3 reads CASSLVREETQYF. The DNA for the CDR3 is TGTGCCAGCAGCTTAGTCAGGGAAGAGACCCAGTACTTC.